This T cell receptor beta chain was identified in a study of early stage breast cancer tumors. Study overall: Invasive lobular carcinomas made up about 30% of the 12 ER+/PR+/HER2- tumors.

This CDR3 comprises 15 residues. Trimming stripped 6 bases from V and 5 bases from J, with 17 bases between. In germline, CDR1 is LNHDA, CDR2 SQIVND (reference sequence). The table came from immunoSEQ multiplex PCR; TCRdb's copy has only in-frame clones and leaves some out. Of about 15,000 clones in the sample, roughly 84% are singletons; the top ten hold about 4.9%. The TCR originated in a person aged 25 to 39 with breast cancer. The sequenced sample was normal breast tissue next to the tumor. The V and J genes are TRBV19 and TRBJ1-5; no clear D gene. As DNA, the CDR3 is TGTGCCAGTAGCCCGACACTCCAACTGGATCAGCCCCAGCATTTT. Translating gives CASSPTLQLDQPQHF.